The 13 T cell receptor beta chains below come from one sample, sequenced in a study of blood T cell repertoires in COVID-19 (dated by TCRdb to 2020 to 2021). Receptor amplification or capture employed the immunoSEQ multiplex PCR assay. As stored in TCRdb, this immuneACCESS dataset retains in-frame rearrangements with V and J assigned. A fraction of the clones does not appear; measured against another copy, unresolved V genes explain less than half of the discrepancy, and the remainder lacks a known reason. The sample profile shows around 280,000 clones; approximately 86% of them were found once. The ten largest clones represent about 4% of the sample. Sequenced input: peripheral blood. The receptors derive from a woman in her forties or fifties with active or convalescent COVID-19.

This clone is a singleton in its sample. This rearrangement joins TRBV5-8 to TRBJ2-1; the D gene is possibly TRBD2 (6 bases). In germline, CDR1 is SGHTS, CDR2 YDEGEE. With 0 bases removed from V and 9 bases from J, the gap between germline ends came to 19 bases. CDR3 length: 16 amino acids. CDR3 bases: TGTGCCAGCAGCTTGGGACTAGGCGGGCTGGATGGTGAGCAGTTCTTC. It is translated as CASSLGLGGLDGEQFF.

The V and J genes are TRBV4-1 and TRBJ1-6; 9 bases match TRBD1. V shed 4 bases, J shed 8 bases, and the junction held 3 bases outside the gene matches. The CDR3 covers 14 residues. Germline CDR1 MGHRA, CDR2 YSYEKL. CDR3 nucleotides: TGCGCCAGCAGCCCCCGGACAGGGGATTCACCCCTCCACTTT. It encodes CASSPRTGDSPLHF.

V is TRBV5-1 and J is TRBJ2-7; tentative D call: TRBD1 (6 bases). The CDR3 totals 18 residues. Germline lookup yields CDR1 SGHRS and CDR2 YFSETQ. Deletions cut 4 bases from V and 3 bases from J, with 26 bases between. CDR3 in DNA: TGCGCCAGCAGCCGTGTGGGACAATCCCCCACCAACTTCTACGAGCAGTACTTC. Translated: CASSRVGQSPTNFYEQYF.

This CDR3 reads CASSAESTDTQYF. In DNA, the CDR3 is TGTGCCAGCAGTGCCGAGAGCACAGATACGCAGTATTTT. The chain is built from TRBV2 and TRBJ2-3; the D is unclear. Trimming pared 4 bases from V and 0 bases from J, leaving 5 bases between. The CDR3 runs to 13 residues. CDR1 is SNHLY, CDR2 FYNNEI, per germline.

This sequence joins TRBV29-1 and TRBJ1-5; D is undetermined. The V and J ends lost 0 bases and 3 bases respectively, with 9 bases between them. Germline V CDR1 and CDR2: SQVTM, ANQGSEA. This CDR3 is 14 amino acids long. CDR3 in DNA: TGCAGCGTTGAAGATAGAGGGAACAATCAGCCCCAGCATTTT. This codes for CSVEDRGNNQPQHF.

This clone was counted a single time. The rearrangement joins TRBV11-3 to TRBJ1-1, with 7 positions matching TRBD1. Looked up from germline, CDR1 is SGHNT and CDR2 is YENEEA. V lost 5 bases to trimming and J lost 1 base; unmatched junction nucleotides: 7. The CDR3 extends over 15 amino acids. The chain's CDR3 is CASSPGQPGNTEAFF. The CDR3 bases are TGTGCCAGCAGCCCGGGACAGCCTGGGAACACTGAAGCTTTCTTT. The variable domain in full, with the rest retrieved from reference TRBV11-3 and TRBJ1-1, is EAGVVQSPRYKIIEKKQPVAFWCNPISGHNTLYWYLQNLGQGPELLIRYENEEAVDDSQLPKDRFSAERLKGVDSTLKIQPAELGDSAVYLCASSPGQPGNTEAFFGQGTRLTVV.

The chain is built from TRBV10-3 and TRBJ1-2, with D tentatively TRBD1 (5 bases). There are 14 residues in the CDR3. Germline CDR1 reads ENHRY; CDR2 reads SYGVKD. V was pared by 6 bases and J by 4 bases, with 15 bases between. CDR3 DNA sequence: TGTGCCATCAGCAAAGACAGCCACCCCTATGGCTACACCTTC. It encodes CAISKDSHPYGYTF.

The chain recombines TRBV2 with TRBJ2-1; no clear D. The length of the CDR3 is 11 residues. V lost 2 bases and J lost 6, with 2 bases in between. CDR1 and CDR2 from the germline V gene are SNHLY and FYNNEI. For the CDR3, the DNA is TGTGCCAGCAGTGAACTCAATGAGCAGTTCTTC. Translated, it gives CASSELNEQFF.

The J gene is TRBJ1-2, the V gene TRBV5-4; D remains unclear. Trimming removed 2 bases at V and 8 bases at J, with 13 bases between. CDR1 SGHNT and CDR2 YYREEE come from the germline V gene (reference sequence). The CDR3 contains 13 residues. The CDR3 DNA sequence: TGTGCCAGCAGCTTACGAATGGCAGGCGGCTACACCTTC. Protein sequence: CASSLRMAGGYTF. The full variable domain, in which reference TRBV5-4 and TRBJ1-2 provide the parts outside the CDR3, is ETGVTQSPTHLIKTRGQQVTLRCSSQSGHNTVSWYQQALGQGPQFIFQYYREEENGRGNFPPRFSGLQFPNYSSELNVNALELDDSALYLCASSLRMAGGYTFGSGTRLTVV.

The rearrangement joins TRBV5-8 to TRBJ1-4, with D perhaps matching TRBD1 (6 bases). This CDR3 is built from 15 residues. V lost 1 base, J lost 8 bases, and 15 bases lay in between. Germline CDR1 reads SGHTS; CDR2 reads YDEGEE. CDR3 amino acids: CASSLLGRGGEKLFF. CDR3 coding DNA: TGTGCCAGCAGCTTGTTGGGCAGGGGAGGGGAAAAACTGTTTTTT. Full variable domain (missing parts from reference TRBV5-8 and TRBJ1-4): EAGVTQSPTHLIKTRGQQATLRCSPISGHTSVYWYQQALGLGLQFLLWYDEGEERNRGNFPPRFSGRQFPNYSSELNVNALELEDSALYLCASSLLGRGGEKLFFGSGTQLSVL.

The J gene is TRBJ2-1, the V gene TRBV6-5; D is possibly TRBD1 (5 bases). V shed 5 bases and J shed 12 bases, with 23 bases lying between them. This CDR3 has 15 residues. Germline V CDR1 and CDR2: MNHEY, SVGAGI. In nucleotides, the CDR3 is TGTGCCAGCAGTCCAGACAGCTCCCACCCCTCCGTGCAGTTCTTC. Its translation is CASSPDSSHPSVQFF.

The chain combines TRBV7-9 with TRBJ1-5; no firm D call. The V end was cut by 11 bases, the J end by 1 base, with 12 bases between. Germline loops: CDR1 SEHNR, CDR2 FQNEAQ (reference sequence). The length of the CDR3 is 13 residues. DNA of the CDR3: TGTGCCTGGGGAGGGAACAGCAATCAGCCCCAGCATTTT. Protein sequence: CAWGGNSNQPQHF.

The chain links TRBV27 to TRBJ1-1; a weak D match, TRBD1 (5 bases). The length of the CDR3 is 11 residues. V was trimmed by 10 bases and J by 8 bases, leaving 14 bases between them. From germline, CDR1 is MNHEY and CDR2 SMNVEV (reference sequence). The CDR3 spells CANTNRTEAFF. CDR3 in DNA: TGTGCCAATACAAACAGGACCGAAGCTTTCTTT.